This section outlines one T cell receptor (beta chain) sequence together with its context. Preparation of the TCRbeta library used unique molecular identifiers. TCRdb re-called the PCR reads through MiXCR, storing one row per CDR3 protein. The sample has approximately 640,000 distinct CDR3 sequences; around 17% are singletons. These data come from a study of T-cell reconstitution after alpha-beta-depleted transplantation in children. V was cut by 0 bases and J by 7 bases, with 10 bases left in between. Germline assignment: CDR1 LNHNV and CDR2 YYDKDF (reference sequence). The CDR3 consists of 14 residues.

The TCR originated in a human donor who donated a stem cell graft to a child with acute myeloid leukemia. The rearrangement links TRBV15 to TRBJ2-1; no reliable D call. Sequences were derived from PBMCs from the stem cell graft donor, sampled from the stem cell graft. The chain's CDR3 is CATSRDQAENEQFF. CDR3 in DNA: TGTGCCACCAGCAGAGATCAGGCCGAAAATGAGCAGTTCTTC.